The clone carrying this T cell receptor beta chain was found once. The antigen remains undetermined. The data were taken from a study of T cell responses to AZD1222 COVID-19 vaccine. General study findings and limits: Repertoire sampling occurred only after the peak T cell response.

The analysis combined second doses at about 4 or about 12 weeks. The table came from immunoSEQ multiplex PCR; TCRdb's copy has only in-frame clones and leaves some out. The data hold 180,000 or so clones, with about 91% observed a single time. With 1 base clipped from V and 8 bases from J, the junction kept 1 base outside the gene matches. This CDR3 comprises 12 residues. CDR1 and CDR2 from the germline V gene are SGHRS and YFSETQ. This specimen was peripheral blood, taken 28 days after the second AZD1222 dose. This TCR was recovered from an adult who received the AZD1222 COVID-19 vaccine. The genes are TRBV5-1 and TRBJ1-2; TRBD1 aligns across 8 bases. The CDR3 nucleotides are TGCGCCAGCAGCTTGACAGGGGGAGGCTACACCTTC. This translates into CASSLTGGGYTF.